The 23 T cell receptor beta chains listed next were all sequenced from one sample in a study of prognosis after radiotherapy for stage I lung cancer. Two-round multiplex PCR amplified TCR beta CDR3 from genomic DNA. During first-round PCR, primers specific to each TRBV and TRBJ gene were used. MiXCR was run by TCRdb on the multiplex PCR reads, yielding one entry per CDR3 protein. The table has fewer than 50,000 distinct CDR3 sequences, roughly a quarter seen once. The starting material was PBMCs, obtained before or after stereotactic body radiation therapy (not recorded which). These TCRs come from a donor older than 45 with non-small cell lung cancer.

This rearrangement joins TRBV20-1 to TRBJ2-1; 12 nucleotides line up with TRBD2. The CDR3 is made up of 15 amino acids. V dropped 2 bases and J dropped 8; count of bases not matched to a gene: 7. Germline CDR1 and CDR2: DFQATT and SNEGSKA (reference sequence). DNA of the CDR3: TGCAGTGCTAGACCCGCTAGCGGGGGGGCATATGAGCAGTTCTTC. This sequence encodes CSARPASGGAYEQFF.

This clonotype occurred many times. The rearrangement links TRBV11-3 to TRBJ2-1; D remains unclear. There are 14 residues in the CDR3. V shed 1 base and J shed 3 bases, with 7 bases lying between them. The germline CDR1 and CDR2 sequences are SGHNT and YENEEA. The CDR3 region has the DNA TGTGCCAGCAGCTTAGCGGGCAGCTACAATGAGCAGTTCTTC. Protein: CASSLAGSYNEQFF.

V is TRBV3-1 and J is TRBJ1-1; a weak D match, TRBD1 (5 bases). The CDR3 covers 13 residues. V was pared by 4 bases and J by 8 bases, with 14 bases between. Germline CDR1 and CDR2: LGHDT and YNNKEL (reference sequence). The CDR3 region is CASSPSSRTEAFF. In nucleotides, the CDR3 is TGTGCCAGCAGCCCCTCATCCAGGACAGAAGCTTTCTTT.

As concerns this clonotype: A clone one base away is much larger, so this may be a read error. This chain joins TRBV12-3 or TRBV12-4 and TRBJ1-1; D is possibly TRBD1 (5 bases). There are 14 residues in the CDR3. The CDR3: CASSFGGEDTGAFF. The DNA for the CDR3 is TGTGCCAGCAGTTTTGGTGGGGAGGACACTGGAGCTTTCTTT.

In its sample, this clonotype was seen once. This chain uses TRBV11-2 with TRBJ1-4; D not certain. V shed 1 base and J shed 5 bases, with 11 bases lying between them. Germline CDR1 reads SGHAT; CDR2 reads FQNNGV. The CDR3 has 15 amino acids. The CDR3 sequence is CASSLAFGTNEKLFF. The CDR3 DNA reads as TGTGCCAGCAGCTTAGCTTTCGGCACCAATGAAAAACTGTTTTTT.

This clonotype was counted many times. The chain couples TRBV4-2 to TRBJ1-5; no clear D. Trimming removed 1 base from V and 0 bases from J, with 4 bases in between. CDR3 length: 14 residues. Germline V gene lookup returns CDR1 LGHNA and CDR2 YNFKEQ. CDR3 DNA sequence: TGTGCCAGCAGCCAAGCCTATAGCAATCAGCCCCAGCATTTT. Encoded protein: CASSQAYSNQPQHF.

Many counts were recorded for this clonotype. The chain joins TRBV6-1 to TRBJ1-5; D is possibly TRBD1 (6 bases). CDR1 is MNHNS and CDR2 is SASEGT in the germline V gene. The V end lost 6 bases, the J end lost 7 bases, and 10 bases lay between the germline ends. The CDR3 loop spans 12 amino acids. CDR3 protein: CASSTGTQPQHF. CDR3 DNA sequence: TGTGCCAGCAGCACAGGGACACAGCCCCAGCATTTT.

This clonotype was recorded many times. The rearrangement joins TRBV6-8 to TRBJ2-3, with 8 bases that match TRBD1. The CDR3 extends over 16 amino acids. With 4 bases clipped from V and 0 bases from J, the junction kept 6 bases outside the gene matches. Germline values: CDR1 MNHGY, CDR2 SAAAGT. CDR3: CASSLTGQVSTDTQYF. The CDR3 DNA sequence: TGTGCCAGCAGTTTAACGGGACAGGTTAGCACAGATACGCAGTATTTT.

This clonotype was seen at least ten times. The chain links TRBV15 to TRBJ2-7; tentative D call: TRBD2 (7 bases). CDR1 is LNHNV and CDR2 is YYDKDF in the germline V gene (reference sequence). V lost 0 bases and J lost 5, with 20 bases in between. This CDR3 is 17 amino acids long. This CDR3 reads CATSREAAGDRFHEQYF. The DNA of the CDR3 is TGTGCCACCAGCAGAGAGGCTGCGGGAGACAGGTTTCACGAGCAGTACTTC.

Worth noting for this clonotype: Since a much larger clone is just one base distant, this may be a read error. This chain links TRBV10-3 with TRBJ2-2, with 9 bases that match TRBD2. In germline, CDR1 is ENHRY, CDR2 SYGVKD. This CDR3 has 14 residues. The DNA of the CDR3 is TGTGCCATCAATAGCGGGAGATTAGGCGGGGATCTGTTTTTT. Protein: CAINSGRLGGDLFF.

This clonotype was seen ten or more times. The chain uses TRBV5-1 and TRBJ1-1; a weak D match, TRBD1 (5 bases). Germline CDR1 SGHRS, CDR2 YFSETQ. V lost 1 base and J lost 11, with 15 bases in between. This CDR3 comprises 13 residues. The CDR3 DNA follows: TGCGCCAGCAGCTTGCGGGGCGAACGACCGGCTTTCTTT. Translating it yields CASSLRGERPAFF.

This clonotype was counted a few times. The chain employs TRBV20-1 and TRBJ2-2, with TRBD1 identical over 10 bases. J was trimmed by 4 bases and V by 3 bases; bases with no gene match: 20. Germline assignment: CDR1 DFQATT and CDR2 SNEGSKA (reference sequence). CDR3 length: 20 residues. The CDR3 sequence is CSASPSRDRGAERGTGELFF. In DNA form, the CDR3 reads TGCAGTGCTAGCCCTAGCCGGGACAGGGGCGCAGAGCGAGGCACCGGGGAGCTGTTTTTT.

A note on this clonotype: The junction differs from germline at one of its ends, possibly a read error. The chain employs TRBV28 and TRBJ2-2; D tentatively reads TRBD1 or TRBD2 (5 bases each). The CDR3 runs to 20 residues. The germline CDR1 and CDR2 sequences are MDHEN and SYDVKM. CDR3 sequence (DNA): TGTTCCAGCAGTTTCAGAGGGACCCTTACGGGTGGCCCGAACACCGGGGAGCTGTTTTTT. This gives the protein CSSSFRGTLTGGPNTGELFF.

On this clonotype: A much larger clone differs by one base, so this may be a read error. V usage is TRBV6-4 and J usage is TRBJ1-5; no reliable D call. This CDR3 has 13 amino acids. Germline V gene lookup returns CDR1 MRHNA and CDR2 SNTAGT. The CDR3 sequence: CASSVESNQTQHF. As DNA, the CDR3 is TGTGCCAGCAGTGTTGAAAGCAATCAGACCCAGCATTTT.

At least ten counts were recorded for this clonotype. This rearrangement joins TRBV12-3 or TRBV12-4 to TRBJ1-1, with D perhaps TRBD1 (5 bases). V was clipped by 6 bases and J by 4 bases, with 12 bases between them. The CDR3 is 13 residues long. The CDR3 loop reads CASRPAGRTEAFF. DNA of the CDR3: TGTGCCAGCAGACCCGCAGGGCGCACTGAAGCTTTCTTT.

This clonotype has ten or more counts. The rearrangement uses TRBV27 and TRBJ1-5; D is unresolved. Germline loops: CDR1 MNHEY, CDR2 SMNVEV (reference sequence). The V and J ends lost 4 bases and 3 bases respectively, with 10 bases between them. This CDR3 is built from 14 residues. In DNA, the CDR3 is TGTGCCAGCAGTTGGTCCGGGGTCAATCAGCCCCAGCATTTT. This gives the protein CASSWSGVNQPQHF.

This clonotype was found a few times. The chain links TRBV5-4 to TRBJ2-5, with 10 positions matching TRBD1. Germline V gives CDR1 SGHNT, CDR2 YYREEE (reference sequence). The CDR3 extends over 15 amino acids. The trim removed 4 bases at V and 2 bases at J, leaving 5 bases unmatched. CDR3 region: CASSSRDRGQETQYF. CDR3 nucleotides: TGTGCCAGCAGCAGCCGGGACAGGGGTCAAGAGACCCAGTACTTC.

Many counts were recorded for this clonotype. V and J are TRBV6-1 and TRBJ2-2, with D maybe TRBD2 (6 bases). The CDR3 length is 16 residues. Germline loops: CDR1 MNHNS, CDR2 SASEGT. V lost 7 bases to trimming and J lost 4 bases, with 19 bases between them. CDR3 bases: TGTGCCAGCAACGGGGGTGGGCAGGGAGTCACCGGGGAGCTGTTTTTT. Its protein is CASNGGGQGVTGELFF.

This clonotype has ten or more counts. The CDR3 nucleotides are TGTGCCAGTAGTTCCCTGGACGCTCAAGATACGCAGTATTTT. Translation: CASSSLDAQDTQYF. The chain has TRBV19 and TRBJ2-3; no definite D call. The CDR3 is 14 amino acids. V was clipped by 5 bases and J by 5 bases, with 14 bases between them. The germline gives CDR1 LNHDA, CDR2 SQIVND (reference sequence).

The chain is built from TRBV7-9 and TRBJ2-2; no clear D gene. With 7 bases removed from V and 5 bases from J, the gap between germline ends came to 20 bases. Germline V gene sequence: CDR1 SEHNR, CDR2 FQNEAQ (reference sequence). This CDR3 has 16 residues. The chain's CDR3 is CASTPQRALGTGELFF. CDR3 DNA: TGTGCCAGCACCCCTCAACGGGCCCTAGGGACCGGGGAGCTGTTTTTT.

Ten or more counts support this clonotype. The chain uses TRBV2 and TRBJ1-1, with D perhaps matching TRBD1 (5 bases). Trimming stripped 6 bases from V and 2 bases from J, with 13 bases between. CDR3 length: 14 amino acids. Germline V lookup: CDR1 SNHLY, CDR2 FYNNEI. The CDR3 region has the DNA TGTGCCAGCAGGGGGGACTGGGCTAACACTGAAGCTTTCTTT. The encoded protein is CASRGDWANTEAFF.

This clonotype was seen repeatedly, ten times or more. V is TRBV5-6 and J is TRBJ2-7; 7 bases line up with TRBD1. The V gene end was trimmed by 2 bases and the J gene end by 12 bases; junction bases not matched to a gene: 8. Germline lookup yields CDR1 SGHDT and CDR2 YYEEEE. This CDR3 is 12 amino acids long. CDR3 sequence: CASSFRDSTRYF. The CDR3, as DNA: TGTGCCAGCAGCTTCCGGGACAGCACTAGGTACTTC.

This clonotype came up many times. The CDR3: CASRFGGNYTF. The CDR3 coding sequence is TGTGCCAGCCGATTCGGGGGGAACTACACCTTC. The chain carries TRBV19 and TRBJ1-2, with D possibly being TRBD1 (5 bases). The CDR3 runs to 11 residues. The germline gives CDR1 LNHDA, CDR2 SQIVND (reference sequence). Trimming cost V 9 bases and J 10 bases, with 15 bases left between them.